A selection of T cell receptor beta chains follows, all from one sample in a study of T cells in Graves' hyperthyroidism and ophthalmopathy. One entry per CDR3 protein results from TCRdb running MiXCR on the multiplex PCR reads. Seen here are approximately 560,000 distinct CDR3 sequences, around 42% observed once, and the top ten hold 8% to 8.5%. Material: peripheral blood or thyroid tissue (not recorded which). The receptors were sampled from a young woman with Graves' hyperthyroidism. Both conserved end residues are part of each CDR3. A D gene is named only where the DNA matches it firmly. Clone size, where shown, is once, few, many, or a class for clones that have expanded.

V gene: TRBV20-1; clone size: few; J gene: TRBJ2-7; D gene: -; CDR3 DNA: TGCAGTGCTCCACAACTTGACATCAGGCGGAACGAGCAGTACTTC; CDR3 protein: CSAPQLDIRRNEQYF
V gene: TRBV2; clone size: -; J gene: TRBJ1-1; D gene: -; CDR3 DNA: TGTGCCAGCAGTGAGCTACAGAATGGCACTGAAGCTTTCTTT; CDR3 protein: CASSELQNGTEAFF
V gene: TRBV7-8; clone size: few; J gene: TRBJ2-7; D gene: -; CDR3 DNA: TGTGCCAGCAGCTTAGGACAGCAGAACTACGAGCAGTACTTC; CDR3 protein: CASSLGQQNYEQYF
V gene: TRBV9; clone size: -; J gene: TRBJ1-2; D gene: -; CDR3 DNA: TGTGCCAGCAGGACGATTTATGGCTACACCTTC; CDR3 protein: CASRTIYGYTF
V gene: TRBV19; clone size: few; J gene: TRBJ2-7; D gene: TRBD2; CDR3 DNA: TGTGCCAGTAGGTTGGCGGGAGGGCACTACGAGCAGTACTTC; CDR3 protein: CASRLAGGHYEQYF
V gene: TRBV29-1; clone size: many; J gene: TRBJ2-5; D gene: -; CDR3 DNA: TGCAGCCCCCGCGGGGAGACCCAGTACTTC; CDR3 protein: CSPRGETQYF
V gene: TRBV20-1; clone size: few; J gene: TRBJ2-7; D gene: -; CDR3 DNA: TGCAGTGCTATAAGGGGGTACGAGCAGTACTTC; CDR3 protein: CSAIRGYEQYF
V gene: TRBV12-5; clone size: -; J gene: TRBJ1-1; D gene: TRBD1; CDR3 DNA: TGTGCTAGTGGTCTCGGGACAGGGAACACTGAAGCTTTCTTT; CDR3 protein: CASGLGTGNTEAFF
V gene: TRBV10-2; clone size: few; J gene: TRBJ1-2; D gene: -; CDR3 DNA: TGTGCCAGCAGTTACTCGGCAGCAGGGTCGACCTATGGCTACACCTTC; CDR3 protein: CASSYSAAGSTYGYTF
V gene: TRBV20-1; clone size: many; J gene: TRBJ1-2; D gene: -; CDR3 DNA: TGCAGTGCTAGAGGAGGCTACACCTTC; CDR3 protein: CSARGGYTF
V gene: TRBV29-1; clone size: few; J gene: TRBJ2-3; D gene: -; CDR3 DNA: TGCAGCGTTGAAGACAGGCGATCTAGCACAGATACGCAGTATTTT; CDR3 protein: CSVEDRRSSTDTQYF
V gene: TRBV7-6; clone size: -; J gene: TRBJ2-7; D gene: TRBD2; CDR3 DNA: TGTGCCAGCAGCTTAGGCAGGACTAGCGGTACGACCATCCCCTACGAGCAGTACTTC; CDR3 protein: CASSLGRTSGTTIPYEQYF
V gene: TRBV20-1; clone size: -; J gene: TRBJ2-5; D gene: -; CDR3 DNA: TGCAGTGCTAGGTCGCAGGGCATTTCGGAGACCCAGTACTTC; CDR3 protein: CSARSQGISETQYF
V gene: TRBV15; clone size: -; J gene: TRBJ2-6; D gene: -; CDR3 DNA: TGTGCCACCAGCAGACCCAAAGGGACTGGGGCCAACGTCCTGACTTTC; CDR3 protein: CATSRPKGTGANVLTF
V gene: TRBV19; clone size: -; J gene: TRBJ1-2; D gene: -; CDR3 DNA: TGTGCCAGTACTACCGAAGCTGGGGGGTATGGCTACACCTTC; CDR3 protein: CASTTEAGGYGYTF
V gene: TRBV7-7; clone size: many; J gene: TRBJ2-7; D gene: -; CDR3 DNA: TGTGCCAGCAGTCCCGGGCCTAACTCCTACGAGCAGTACTTC; CDR3 protein: CASSPGPNSYEQYF